What follows are 23 T cell receptor beta chains derived from one specimen sequenced in a study of tumor-infiltrating lymphocytes in glioblastoma multiforme. TCR beta libraries were built from RNA through three nested multiplex PCR rounds using modified ARM-PCR. TCRdb re-derived calls from the multiplex PCR reads in MiXCR, one entry per CDR3 protein. The top ten clones hold approximately 35% of a sample with tens of thousands of distinct CDR3 sequences, 61% of them seen once. The sample taken for sequencing was brain tumor tissue. The origin of the receptors is a male donor with glioblastoma.

Of note for this clonotype: The conserved phenylalanine or tryptophan normally closing the CDR3 is absent here, so this likely arose from a read error. This chain links TRBV20-1 with TRBJ2-1; D remains ambiguous. Per the germline V gene, CDR1 is DFQATT and CDR2 is SNEGSKA (reference sequence). The CDR3 length is 14 residues. Trimming pared 6 bases from V and 9 bases from J, leaving 21 bases between. In DNA, the CDR3 is TGCAGTGCCATCAACCAGGCCTCAGATCGTGAGCAGTTCTTA. It yields the protein CSAINQASDREQFL.

With regard to this clonotype: This clone may be a read error of a much larger clone one base away. The CDR3 region has the DNA TGCGCCAGCGCCGTAGACGGGATGAACACTGAAGCTTTCTTT. Residues: CASAVDGMNTEAFF. The chain has TRBV5-1 and TRBJ1-1; D unresolved. V lost 7 bases, J lost 0 bases, and 13 bases lay in between. This CDR3 is built from 14 residues. Germline CDR1 reads SGHRS; CDR2 reads YFSETQ.

This clonotype occurred many times. The chain is built from TRBV20-1 and TRBJ2-1, with D perhaps TRBD2 (5 bases). Germline V gene sequence: CDR1 DFQATT, CDR2 SNEGSKA (reference sequence). Trimming removed 5 bases from V and 1 base from J, with 18 bases in between. CDR3 length equals 16 residues. CDR3 DNA sequence: TGCAGTGCTGCAGGACTTCCCCCCGGGTCCTACAATGAGCAGTTCTTC. Translated: CSAAGLPPGSYNEQFF.

This clonotype was detected a few times. The CDR3 end shows no conserved phenylalanine or tryptophan, and so a read error is likely. The chain employs TRBV10-3 and TRBJ1-3; D is perhaps TRBD1 (6 bases). V gave up 6 bases and J gave up 2 bases, with 11 bases separating them. This CDR3 contains 14 residues. Per germline, CDR1 ENHRY and CDR2 SYGVKD. This CDR3 is CAIRTQGAGNTIYL. Here the CDR3 DNA reads TGTGCCATCAGAACACAGGGTGCTGGAAACACCATATATCTT.

In its sample, this clonotype is medium-sized. J is TRBJ2-5 and V is TRBV12-3 or TRBV12-4, with 10 nucleotides matching TRBD1. V was clipped by 5 bases and J by 4 bases; unmatched bases: 7. The CDR3 length is 15 residues. The CDR3 protein is CASSGQGVIGETQYF. As DNA, the CDR3 is TGTGCCAGCAGTGGACAGGGGGTGATTGGAGAGACCCAGTACTTC.

This clonotype was recorded once. Since no conserved phenylalanine or tryptophan closes the CDR3, a read error is the likely cause. The chain combines TRBV10-3 with TRBJ1-2; D not certain. The CDR3 has 13 residues. Trimming took off 6 bases at V and 5 bases at J, with 13 bases between the two ends. In germline, CDR1 is ENHRY, CDR2 SYGVKD. The CDR3: CAIRDKGTYGYTS. The CDR3 nucleotides are TGTGCCATCAGAGACAAGGGAACTTATGGCTACACCTCC.

The V and J genes are TRBV11-3 and TRBJ2-5; TRBD1 matches at 7 bases. With 5 bases clipped from V and 2 bases from J, the junction kept 8 bases outside the gene matches. The CDR3 loop spans 15 amino acids. CDR1 is SGHNT and CDR2 is YENEEA in the germline V gene. CDR3 in DNA: TGTGCCAGCAGCGAAGTGACAGGGATACAAGAGACCCAGTACTTC. This codes for CASSEVTGIQETQYF.

As to this clonotype: Germline and junction disagree at one end, which may indicate a read error. The CDR3: CARSSDGTSGGETDMQYF. Here the CDR3 DNA reads TGTGCCCGCAGCTCCGACGGGACTAGCGGTGGGGAAACAGATATGCAGTATTTT. The rearrangement links TRBV7-8 to TRBJ2-3; 11 bases fit TRBD2. The CDR3 is 18 amino acids. Germline CDR1 and CDR2: SGHVS and FQNEAQ.

About this clonotype itself: Because it lacks the conserved phenylalanine or tryptophan at the end, this CDR3 is likely a read error. CDR3 nucleotides: TGCAGCGCCGGAGCGGGAGGGCCCGGGAATGAGCAGTTCTCC. It codes for CSAGAGGPGNEQFS. The genes are TRBV29-1 and TRBJ2-1, with TRBD2 identical over 10 bases. Germline CDR1 SQVTM, CDR2 ANQGSEA. V shed 7 bases, J shed 7 bases, and the junction held 10 bases outside the gene matches. The CDR3 consists of 14 residues.

Of note for this clonotype: One base away lies a much larger clone, so this may be a sequencing read error. V usage is TRBV28 and J usage is TRBJ1-2; D gene uncertain. The CDR3 has 15 amino acids. Trimming removed 3 bases from V and 6 bases from J, with 17 bases in between. Per germline, CDR1 MDHEN and CDR2 SYDVKM. CDR3 sequence (DNA): TGTGCCAGCAGTTTCCCCCAGGCATGGCAGGATGGCTACACCTTC. Protein: CASSFPQAWQDGYTF.

This clonotype was observed a single time. No conserved phenylalanine or tryptophan is present at the end of the CDR3, so a read error is the likely explanation. V usage is TRBV28 and J usage is TRBJ2-6, with D maybe TRBD1 (6 bases). Trimming took off 2 bases at V and 0 bases at J, with 17 bases between the two ends. This CDR3 spans 19 amino acids. CDR1 is MDHEN and CDR2 is SYDVKM in the germline V gene. The CDR3 nucleotides are TGTGCCAGCAGTTTACTACTGACAGGTCAGATCTCTGGGGCCAACGTCCTGACTTAC. Its translation: CASSLLLTGQISGANVLTY.

V and J are TRBV20-1 and TRBJ1-1; D ambiguous. This CDR3 spans 11 amino acids. The germline CDR1 and CDR2 sequences are DFQATT and SNEGSKA (reference sequence). The CDR3 nucleotides are TGCAATGGTGGGTGGCGAGCTGAAGCTTTCTTT. Protein product: CNGGWRAEAFF.

Notes on this clonotype: One end of the junction fails to match germline, which may point to a read error. The V call is TRBV20-1, the J call TRBJ1-1; a possible D gene is TRBD1 (6 bases). Looked up from germline, CDR1 is DFQATT and CDR2 is SNEGSKA (reference sequence). This CDR3 is 17 amino acids long. Written as DNA, the CDR3 is TGCAGTGCTACCCAGACCACAAGGGGGTACCTGAACATTGAAGCCTTCTTT. Encoded protein: CSATQTTRGYLNIEAFF.

On this clonotype itself: A read error may produce the germline difference seen at one junction end. As DNA, the CDR3 is TGCGGTGCTAGAGATCTAGGAGACCCGAATACCGGGGAGCTGTTTTTT. It codes for CGARDLGDPNTGELFF. The genes are TRBV20-1 and TRBJ2-2; D gene ambiguous. From germline, CDR1 is DFQATT and CDR2 SNEGSKA (reference sequence). There are 16 residues in the CDR3.

Concerning this clonotype itself: Relative to the germline gene, one junction end is altered; a read error may explain this. The chain uses TRBV20-1 and TRBJ2-3, with 8 bases lining up with TRBD2. CDR3 length: 15 residues. Germline CDR1 reads DFQATT; CDR2 reads SNEGSKA (reference sequence). CDR3 bases: TGCAGTCCTAGAGGTGAGCGGGAGATCACAGATACGCAGTATTTT. Its protein product is CSPRGEREITDTQYF.

In regard to this clonotype: Without the conserved terminal phenylalanine or tryptophan, this CDR3 likely stems from a read error. V and J are TRBV12-3 or TRBV12-4 and TRBJ2-1; no definite D call. The CDR3 is 13 residues long. The germline V and J ends were trimmed by 5 bases and 8 bases, with 13 bases remaining between them. The CDR3 nucleotides are TGTGCCAGCAGTCTAATCCGGATGGATGAGCAGTTCTCC. This sequence encodes CASSLIRMDEQFS.

This chain links TRBV20-1 with TRBJ2-1; no clear D. V dropped 0 bases and J dropped 8 bases, with 14 bases sitting between them. The CDR3 contains 14 residues. Per the germline V gene, CDR1 is DFQATT and CDR2 is SNEGSKA (reference sequence). The CDR3 sequence: CSARDEAVLYEQFF. CDR3 coding DNA: TGCAGTGCTAGAGATGAGGCGGTGCTATATGAGCAGTTCTTC.

With respect to this clonotype: The junction does not match germline at one end; this may be a read error. V is TRBV2 and J is TRBJ2-1, with D perhaps matching TRBD2 (7 bases). The germline V gene has CDR1 SNHLY and CDR2 FYNNEI. There are 14 residues in the CDR3. CDR3 coding DNA: TGTGCCAGTAAAAAACGGGGGGCTGACAATGAGCAGCTCTTC. As protein: CASKKRGADNEQLF.

A remark on this clonotype: Given the absence of the conserved phenylalanine or tryptophan at the CDR3 end, a read error is likely. No DNA is shown, since the ends of the CDR3 on it are uncertain; the CDR3 is the one TCRdb lists. The genes are TRBV28 and TRBJ2-7. Counting both end residues, the CDR3 totals 13 amino acids. CDR1 MDHEN and CDR2 SYDVKM come from the germline V gene. Here the CDR3 reads CASSTDSPYEQYI.

As for this clonotype: One junction end does not reproduce the germline sequence, and a read error may be involved. The chain uses TRBV12-3 or TRBV12-4 and TRBJ1-5; D call uncertain. The CDR3 is 12 residues long. This CDR3 is CASTRSNQPQHF. CDR3 nucleotides: TGTGCCAGCACCCGATCTAATCAGCCCCAGCACTTT.

In the case of this clonotype: A much larger clone lies one base from this, so it may be a read error. This chain connects TRBV5-1 to TRBJ2-1; D uncertain. CDR1 is SGHRS and CDR2 is YFSETQ in the germline V gene. This CDR3 is built from 11 residues. Here the CDR3 reads CASREYNERFF. The CDR3 DNA follows: TGCGCCAGCAGGGAATACAATGAGCGGTTCTTC.

This clonotype was recorded only once. The germline gene is not matched at one end of the junction; a read error may be the cause. This chain uses TRBV11-2 with TRBJ2-1, with 7 bases identical to TRBD1. Germline V CDR1 and CDR2: SGHAT, FQNNGV. CDR3 length equals 16 residues. The CDR3 nucleotides are TGCGCCAGCAGCCACGGCAGGGGGAAGGTCAACAATGAGCAGTTCTTC. As protein: CASSHGRGKVNNEQFF.

Points on this clonotype: The CDR3 does not end in the conserved phenylalanine or tryptophan, so this is likely a read error. This chain uses TRBV7-9 with TRBJ1-5; D is perhaps TRBD1 (5 bases). Germline loops: CDR1 SEHNR, CDR2 FQNEAQ (reference sequence). The CDR3 sequence is 13 residues long. V was shortened by 5 bases and J by 7 bases, with 12 bases between the two germline ends. The CDR3 loop reads CASSRDSQQPQHL. CDR3 nucleotide sequence: TGTGCCAGCAGCCGTGACAGCCAGCAGCCCCAGCATTTG.